This is a list of T cell receptor beta chains from one sample in a study of shared clonotypes between healthy human individuals. Measured with immunoSEQ multiplex PCR; TCRdb has only the in-frame clones, and not every one. The data hold about 580,000 clones, with 95% to 98% observed a single time. The specimen sequenced was naive CD8+ T cells sorted from blood. The receptor set was obtained from a man aged 25-40 years in good health. The CDR3 runs from the conserved cysteine through the conserved F or W. The order of the fields is CDR3 length, J gene, V gene, D gene, CDR3 protein, CDR3 DNA. The D gene is left open where the match is weak.

cdr3_length: 15
j_call: TRBJ2-7
v_call: TRBV27
d_call: -
cdr3_aa: CASSLNSYRTYEQYF
cdr3_nt: TGTGCCAGCAGTTTAAACTCTTACCGAACCTACGAGCAGTACTTC

cdr3_length: 12
j_call: TRBJ2-7
v_call: TRBV29-1
d_call: -
cdr3_aa: CSGSLGRYEQYF
cdr3_nt: TGCAGCGGTTCTTTGGGCCGGTACGAGCAGTACTTC

cdr3_length: 15
j_call: TRBJ2-1
v_call: TRBV6-1
d_call: TRBD1
cdr3_aa: CASSRDRDPYNEQFF
cdr3_nt: TGTGCCAGCAGCAGGGACAGGGACCCCTACAATGAGCAGTTCTTC

cdr3_length: 14
j_call: TRBJ1-5
v_call: TRBV27
d_call: -
cdr3_aa: CASSVNPSNQPQHF
cdr3_nt: TGTGCCAGTTCGGTGAACCCTAGCAATCAGCCCCAGCATTTT

cdr3_length: 17
j_call: TRBJ2-1
v_call: TRBV7-9
d_call: -
cdr3_aa: CASSLENIRKQGDEQFF
cdr3_nt: TGTGCCAGCAGCTTAGAAAATATCCGGAAACAGGGTGATGAGCAGTTCTTC

cdr3_length: 17
j_call: TRBJ2-3
v_call: TRBV5-1
d_call: TRBD1
cdr3_aa: CASSPHSTGGKTDTQYF
cdr3_nt: TGCGCCAGCAGTCCCCACTCGACAGGGGGAAAAACAGATACGCAGTATTTT

cdr3_length: 17
j_call: TRBJ2-1
v_call: TRBV4-1
d_call: TRBD2
cdr3_aa: CASSQVTSGRRNNEQFF
cdr3_nt: TGCGCCAGCAGCCAAGTCACTAGCGGGAGGCGCAACAATGAGCAGTTCTTC

cdr3_length: 12
j_call: TRBJ2-7
v_call: TRBV7-8
d_call: -
cdr3_aa: CASRLLGREQYF
cdr3_nt: TGTGCCAGCAGACTACTAGGGCGCGAGCAGTACTTC

cdr3_length: 14
j_call: TRBJ1-1
v_call: TRBV27
d_call: TRBD1
cdr3_aa: CASSPGTGGSEAFF
cdr3_nt: TGTGCCAGCAGTCCAGGGACAGGCGGCTCTGAAGCTTTCTTT

cdr3_length: 15
j_call: TRBJ2-2
v_call: TRBV28
d_call: -
cdr3_aa: CASSPGHRIAGELFF
cdr3_nt: TGTGCCAGCAGTCCGGGACACCGCATCGCCGGGGAGCTGTTTTTT

cdr3_length: 15
j_call: TRBJ1-5
v_call: TRBV4-1
d_call: TRBD1
cdr3_aa: CASSQRQGLNQPQHF
cdr3_nt: TGCGCCAGCAGCCAACGACAGGGGCTAAATCAGCCCCAGCATTTT

cdr3_length: 11
j_call: TRBJ2-7
v_call: TRBV14
d_call: -
cdr3_aa: CASSQGGEQYF
cdr3_nt: TGTGCCAGCAGCCAAGGCGGCGAGCAGTACTTC

cdr3_length: 13
j_call: TRBJ2-7
v_call: TRBV15
d_call: -
cdr3_aa: CAVAPVDTYEQYF
cdr3_nt: TGTGCCGTCGCTCCGGTGGACACCTACGAGCAGTACTTC

cdr3_length: 11
j_call: TRBJ2-1
v_call: TRBV5-1
d_call: -
cdr3_aa: CASSAGNEQFF
cdr3_nt: TGCGCCAGCAGTGCAGGCAATGAGCAGTTCTTC

cdr3_length: 13
j_call: TRBJ2-1
v_call: TRBV7-3
d_call: -
cdr3_aa: CASSYNPRDHQFF
cdr3_nt: TGTGCCAGCAGCTACAACCCCCGGGACCATCAGTTCTTC

cdr3_length: 11
j_call: TRBJ1-1
v_call: TRBV9
d_call: -
cdr3_aa: CASSDGQYAFF
cdr3_nt: TGTGCCAGCAGCGACGGACAGTACGCTTTCTTT

cdr3_length: 17
j_call: TRBJ2-4
v_call: TRBV6-1
d_call: -
cdr3_aa: CASSEAIQTLAKNIQYF
cdr3_nt: TGTGCCAGCAGTGAAGCGATCCAGACCTTAGCCAAAAACATTCAGTACTTC

cdr3_length: 14
j_call: TRBJ2-7
v_call: TRBV18
d_call: -
cdr3_aa: CASSPTGSSYEQYF
cdr3_nt: TGTGCCAGCTCACCAACCGGTAGCTCCTACGAGCAGTACTTC

cdr3_length: 13
j_call: TRBJ2-7
v_call: TRBV29-1
d_call: TRBD2
cdr3_aa: CSVVLLADYEQYF
cdr3_nt: TGCAGCGTTGTTTTACTAGCGGATTACGAGCAGTACTTC

cdr3_length: 15
j_call: TRBJ2-7
v_call: TRBV5-4
d_call: TRBD2
cdr3_aa: CASSLAMRETGEQYF
cdr3_nt: TGTGCCAGCAGCTTGGCGATGCGGGAGACGGGAGAGCAGTACTTC